One and the same sample provided the 11 T cell receptor beta chains below, sequenced in a study of tumor-infiltrating lymphocytes in primary liver carcinoma. A constant-region primer served to make TCR beta cDNA from about 490 ng total RNA. Libraries of TCR beta came from three nested multiplex PCR rounds with slightly modified ARM-PCR. TRBV1-TRBV30 forward primers paired with a C-beta reverse primer drove the first two PCR rounds, approximately 11 cycles each. Each CDR3 protein is one row after TCRdb ran MiXCR on the multiplex PCR reads. The data show nearly 45,000 distinct CDR3 sequences, approximately 70% seen once. RNA and DNA were co-extracted from about 20-30 mg of unsorted bulk tissue. Sequencing was carried out using liver tumor tissue from sampling region 2. This sample's subset: tumor region T2, inferior pole. The receptors stem from a man aged 40-55 years with primary liver carcinoma and hepatitis B virus infection.

The chain has TRBV7-8 and TRBJ1-2, with 7 bases fitting TRBD1. Germline lookup yields CDR1 SGHVS and CDR2 FQNEAQ. After removal of 0 bases from V and 11 bases from J, the junction contained 15 bases not matched to a gene. The CDR3 contains 16 residues. This CDR3 is CASSLAGRQGGYAYTF. The CDR3 DNA follows: TGTGCCAGCAGCTTAGCGGGCAGACAGGGAGGTTATGCTTACACCTTC.

V usage is TRBV2 and J usage is TRBJ1-3; D is undetermined. The V end lost 0 bases, the J end lost 4 bases, and 1 base lay between the germline ends. The CDR3 has 12 residues. Germline lookup yields CDR1 SNHLY and CDR2 FYNNEI. The CDR3 loop is CASSEAGNTIYF. As DNA, the CDR3 is TGTGCCAGCAGTGAAGCGGGAAACACCATATATTTT.

In the case of this clonotype: Likely a read error: the CDR3 ends without its conserved phenylalanine or tryptophan. The gene calls are TRBV29-1 and TRBJ2-2; D remains unclear. The CDR3 runs to 15 residues. Germline CDR1 SQVTM, CDR2 ANQGSEA. The CDR3 reads CSVVVGIVNTGELFS. DNA for the CDR3: TGCAGTGTTGTAGTGGGAATCGTGAACACAGGGGAGCTGTTTTCT.

This clonotype was seen only a few times. The CDR3 reads CAWSVPTSGSSFMSYNEQFF. The CDR3 nucleotides are TGTGCCTGGAGTGTCCCTACTAGCGGGAGCTCTTTTATGTCCTACAATGAGCAGTTCTTC. The rearrangement uses TRBV30 and TRBJ2-1; 11 nucleotides line up with TRBD2. Germline trimming cut 0 bases from V and 1 base from J; bases unmatched to any gene: 14. CDR3 size: 20 residues. Germline CDR1 GTSNPN, CDR2 SVGIG (reference sequence).

To note about this clonotype: As the CDR3 is not closed by the conserved phenylalanine or tryptophan, this likely results from a read error. The chain has TRBV6-5 and TRBJ2-2; no reliable D call. This CDR3 has 15 residues. Germline V lookup: CDR1 MNHEY, CDR2 SVGAGI. The CDR3 DNA reads TGTGCCAACAGTTACTCTGGGGTGAACACCGGGGAGCTGTTTCTT. Amino acid sequence: CANSYSGVNTGELFL.

A word on this clonotype: An end of the junction does not agree with germline; a read error may underlie this. The chain joins TRBV6-1 to TRBJ1-5, with D maybe TRBD1 (5 bases). The germline V gene has CDR1 MNHNS and CDR2 SASEGT. CDR3 length: 15 residues. The CDR3 nucleotides are TGCGCCAGCAGTGAAGGGCAGGGCCAAAGTCAGCCCCAGCATTTT. Its translation: CASSEGQGQSQPQHF.

This clonotype was seen at least ten times. V usage is TRBV24-1 and J usage is TRBJ1-5; 8 nucleotides align to TRBD1. Germline loops: CDR1 KGHDR, CDR2 SFDVKD. The V and J ends lost 4 bases and 7 bases, in that order; junction bases with no gene match: 8. The CDR3 extends over 15 amino acids. The DNA of the CDR3 is TGTGCCACCAGTGACCCCGGACAGGGTGAACAGCCCCAGCATTTT. Amino acids: CATSDPGQGEQPQHF.

This clonotype was recorded a few times. A much bigger clone sits one base away, suggesting this may be a read error. The genes are TRBV12-3 or TRBV12-4 and TRBJ2-7; TRBD2 matches at 10 bases. This CDR3 region has 18 residues. This CDR3 is CASSLGGTSESYPYEQHF. DNA of the CDR3: TGTGCCAGCAGTTTAGGAGGGACTAGCGAGTCCTATCCCTACGAGCAGCACTTC.

At least ten counts were recorded for this clonotype. V and J are TRBV5-5 and TRBJ2-1; D may be TRBD2 (5 bases). This CDR3 has 15 residues. The V end lost 2 bases, the J end lost 0 bases, and 9 bases lay between the germline ends. The germline CDR1 and CDR2 sequences are SGHKS and YYEKEE (reference sequence). CDR3 loop: CASSFGLGSYNEQFF. The CDR3, as DNA: TGTGCCAGCAGCTTCGGACTGGGCTCCTACAATGAGCAGTTCTTC.

The chain has TRBV10-2 and TRBJ2-7, with TRBD1 matching 9 bases. The CDR3 sequence is 14 residues long. Looked up from germline, CDR1 is WSHSY and CDR2 is SAAADI. With 8 bases clipped from V and 7 bases from J, the junction kept 12 bases outside the gene matches. Written as DNA, the CDR3 is TGCGCCAGCGATCCCACAGGGGGCCCGGAAGAGCAGTACTTC. This gives the protein CASDPTGGPEEQYF.

The V call is TRBV6-6, the J call TRBJ2-7; the D is unclear. Per germline, CDR1 MNHNY and CDR2 SVGAGI (reference sequence). Trimming left V 11 bases short and J 2 bases short, with 16 bases between. The CDR3 is 13 residues long. In nucleotides, the CDR3 is TGTGCCTGCTCGAATACCGAGACCTACGAGCAGTACTTC. This translates into CACSNTETYEQYF.